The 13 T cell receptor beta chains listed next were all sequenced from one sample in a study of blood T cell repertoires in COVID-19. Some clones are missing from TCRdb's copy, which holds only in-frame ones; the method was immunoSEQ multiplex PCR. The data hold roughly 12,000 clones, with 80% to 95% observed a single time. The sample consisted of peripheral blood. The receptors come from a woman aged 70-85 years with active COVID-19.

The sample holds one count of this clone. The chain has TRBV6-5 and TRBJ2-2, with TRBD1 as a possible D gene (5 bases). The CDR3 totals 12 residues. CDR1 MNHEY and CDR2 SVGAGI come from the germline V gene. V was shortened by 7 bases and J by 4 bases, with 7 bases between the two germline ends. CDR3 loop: CASTQGTGELFF. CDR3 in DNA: TGTGCCAGCACCCAGGGCACCGGGGAGCTGTTTTTT.

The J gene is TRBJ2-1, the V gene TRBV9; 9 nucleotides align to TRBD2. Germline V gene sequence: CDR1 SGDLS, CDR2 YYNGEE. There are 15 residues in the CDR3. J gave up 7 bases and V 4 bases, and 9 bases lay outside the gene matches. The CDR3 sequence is CASSPGTSRPNEQFF. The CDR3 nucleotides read TGTGCCAGCAGCCCAGGGACTAGCCGACCTAATGAGCAGTTCTTC.

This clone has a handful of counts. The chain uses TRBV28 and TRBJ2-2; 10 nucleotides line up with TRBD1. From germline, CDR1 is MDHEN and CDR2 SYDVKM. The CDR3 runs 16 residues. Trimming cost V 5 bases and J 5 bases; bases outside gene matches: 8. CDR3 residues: CASSPPGQGRTGELFF. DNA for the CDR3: TGTGCCAGCAGTCCACCGGGACAGGGGAGAACCGGGGAGCTGTTTTTT. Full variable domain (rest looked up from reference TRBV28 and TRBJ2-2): DVKVTQSSRYLVKRTGEKVFLECVQDMDHENMFWYRQDPGLGLRLIYFSYDVKMKEKGDIPEGYSVSREKKERFSLILESASTNQTSMYLCASSPPGQGRTGELFFGEGSRLTVL.

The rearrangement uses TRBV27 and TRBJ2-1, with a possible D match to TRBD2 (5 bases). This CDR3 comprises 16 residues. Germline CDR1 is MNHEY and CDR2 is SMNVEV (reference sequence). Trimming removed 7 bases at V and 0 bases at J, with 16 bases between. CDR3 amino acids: CASTPSAGNSYNEQFF. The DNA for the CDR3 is TGTGCCAGCACCCCATCGGCGGGCAACTCCTACAATGAGCAGTTCTTC.

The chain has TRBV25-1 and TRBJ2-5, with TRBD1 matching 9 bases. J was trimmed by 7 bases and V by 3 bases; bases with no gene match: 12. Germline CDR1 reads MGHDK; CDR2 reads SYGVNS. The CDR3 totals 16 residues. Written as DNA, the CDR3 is TGTGCCAGCAGTGACCCTCCCACAGGGGGCCGGGGGACCCAGTACTTC. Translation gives CASSDPPTGGRGTQYF.

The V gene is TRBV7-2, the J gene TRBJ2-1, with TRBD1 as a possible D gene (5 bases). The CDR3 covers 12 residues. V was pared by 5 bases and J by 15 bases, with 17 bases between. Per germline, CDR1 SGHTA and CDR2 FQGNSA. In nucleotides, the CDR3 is TGTGCCAGCAGCCTAACCGGCAGGGTACCGTTCTTC. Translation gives CASSLTGRVPFF.

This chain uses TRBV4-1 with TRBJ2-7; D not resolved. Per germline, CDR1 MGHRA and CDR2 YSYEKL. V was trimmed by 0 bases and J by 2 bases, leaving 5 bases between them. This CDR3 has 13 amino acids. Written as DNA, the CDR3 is TGCGCCAGCAGCCAAGATCGGGCCTACGAGCAGTACTTC. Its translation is CASSQDRAYEQYF.

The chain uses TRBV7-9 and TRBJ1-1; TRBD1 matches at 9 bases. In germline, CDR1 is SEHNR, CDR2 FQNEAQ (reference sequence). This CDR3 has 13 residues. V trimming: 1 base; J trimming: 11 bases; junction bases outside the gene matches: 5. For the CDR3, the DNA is TGTGCCAGCAGCTTAGAAGGGACAGGGATGGCTTTCTTT. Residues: CASSLEGTGMAFF.

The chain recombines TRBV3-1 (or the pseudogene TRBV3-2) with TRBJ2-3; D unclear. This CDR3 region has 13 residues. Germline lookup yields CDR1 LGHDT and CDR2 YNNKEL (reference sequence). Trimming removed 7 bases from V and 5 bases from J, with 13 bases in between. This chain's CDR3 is CASKKTGVDTQYF. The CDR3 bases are TGTGCCAGCAAGAAAACCGGAGTAGATACGCAGTATTTT.

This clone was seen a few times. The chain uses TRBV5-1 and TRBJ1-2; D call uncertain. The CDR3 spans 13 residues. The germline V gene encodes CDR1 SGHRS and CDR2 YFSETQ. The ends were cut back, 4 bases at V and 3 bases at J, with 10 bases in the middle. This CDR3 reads CASSVDTYYGYTF. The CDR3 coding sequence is TGCGCCAGCAGCGTAGACACCTACTATGGCTACACCTTC.

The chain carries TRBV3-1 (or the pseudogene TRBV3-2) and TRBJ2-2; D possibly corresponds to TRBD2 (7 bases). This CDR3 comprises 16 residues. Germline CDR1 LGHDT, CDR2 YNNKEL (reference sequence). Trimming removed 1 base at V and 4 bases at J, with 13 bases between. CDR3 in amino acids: CASSQGAGEGTGELFF. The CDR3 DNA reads TGTGCCAGCAGCCAAGGGGCAGGGGAGGGCACCGGGGAGCTGTTTTTT.

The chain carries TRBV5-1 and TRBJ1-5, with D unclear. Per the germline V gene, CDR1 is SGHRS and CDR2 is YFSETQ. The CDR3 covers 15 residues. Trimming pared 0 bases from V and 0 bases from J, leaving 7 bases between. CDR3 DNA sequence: TGCGCCAGCAGCTTGGCCAGATATAGCAATCAGCCCCAGCATTTT. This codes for CASSLARYSNQPQHF. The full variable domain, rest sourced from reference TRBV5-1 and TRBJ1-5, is KAGVTQTPRYLIKTRGQQVTLSCSPISGHRSVSWYQQTPGQGLQFLFEYFSETQRNKGNFPGRFSGRQFSNSRSEMNVSTLELGDSALYLCASSLARYSNQPQHFGDGTRLSIL.

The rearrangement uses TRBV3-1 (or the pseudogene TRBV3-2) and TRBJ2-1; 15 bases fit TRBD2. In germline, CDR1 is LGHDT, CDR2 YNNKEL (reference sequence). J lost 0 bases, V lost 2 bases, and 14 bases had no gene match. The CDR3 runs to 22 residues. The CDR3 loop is CASSQSYAGTSGRLNSYNEQFF. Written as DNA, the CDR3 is TGTGCCAGCAGCCAATCATACGCCGGGACTAGCGGGAGGCTAAACTCCTACAATGAGCAGTTCTTC.